The 8 T cell receptor beta chains below were found in one sample sequenced in a study of shared clonotypes between healthy human individuals. Here immunoSEQ multiplex PCR was the method, and the copy in TCRdb shows in-frame clones only, minus some. The table has more than 2 million clones, approximately 94% seen once. Sequenced: naive CD4+ T cells sorted from blood. Subset indicated: CD45RA+ positively selected. Source of these receptors: a man aged 18 to 30 in good health.

The chain combines TRBV4-3 with TRBJ2-7, with D possibly being TRBD1 (5 bases). Looked up from germline, CDR1 is LGHNA and CDR2 is YSLEER. The CDR3 is 14 residues long. With 0 bases removed from V and 5 bases from J, the gap between germline ends came to 11 bases. CDR3 sequence (DNA): TGCGCCAGCAGCCAAGATAGGGGAATGGACGAGCAGTACTTC. It translates to CASSQDRGMDEQYF.

The rearrangement joins TRBV5-6 to TRBJ1-5; possible D gene TRBD1, 5 bases. V gave up 2 bases and J gave up 6 bases, with 9 bases separating them. Germline loops: CDR1 SGHDT, CDR2 YYEEEE. The CDR3 is 13 residues long. In DNA form, the CDR3 reads TGTGCCAGCAGCTTAAGGGGCAGTCAGCCCCAGCATTTT. It specifies CASSLRGSQPQHF.

This clone was seen only once. The chain has TRBV27 and TRBJ1-5, with a tentative D call TRBD1 (6 bases). The CDR3 extends over 15 amino acids. Trimming stripped 3 bases from V and 5 bases from J, with 14 bases between. CDR1 and CDR2 (germline): MNHEY, SMNVEV (reference sequence). The CDR3 DNA reads as TGTGCCAGCAGTTTCAACAGGGTTTCGGATCAGCCCCAGCATTTT. Translation: CASSFNRVSDQPQHF.

This clone was found a few times. The V gene is TRBV28, the J gene TRBJ2-7; TRBD1 matches 9 bases. V shed 8 bases, J shed 7 bases, and the junction held 12 bases outside the gene matches. This CDR3 has 14 amino acids. Germline loops: CDR1 MDHEN, CDR2 SYDVKM. This chain's CDR3 is CASGRTGVTWEQYF. The CDR3 coding sequence is TGTGCCAGCGGGCGGACAGGGGTAACCTGGGAGCAGTACTTC.

This chain uses TRBV9 with TRBJ2-2, with 10 bases aligning to TRBD2. In germline, CDR1 is SGDLS, CDR2 YYNGEE. Trimming removed 0 bases from V and 5 bases from J; junction bases left unmatched: 10. This CDR3 has 18 residues. As DNA, the CDR3 is TGTGCCAGCAGCGTAGGGCTAGCGGGGGCCCCGTGGACCGGGGAGCTGTTTTTT. It encodes CASSVGLAGAPWTGELFF.

This chain's CDR3 is CASRIYEQYF. CDR3 coding DNA: TGTGCCAGCAGGATTTACGAGCAGTACTTC. The V gene is TRBV7-8, the J gene TRBJ2-7; D ambiguous. CDR3 size: 10 residues. V lost 6 bases to trimming and J lost 4 bases, with 4 bases between them. CDR1 is SGHVS, CDR2 FQNEAQ, per germline.

This rearrangement joins TRBV7-9 to TRBJ1-4, with TRBD1 matching over 7 bases. Trimming removed 5 bases from V and 8 bases from J; junction bases left unmatched: 5. Germline values: CDR1 SEHNR, CDR2 FQNEAQ (reference sequence). The CDR3 has 13 amino acids. CDR3 nucleotides: TGTGCCAGCAGCCTGGGACAGTACGAAAAACTGTTTTTT. Protein sequence: CASSLGQYEKLFF.

Regarding this clone: Additional DNA sequences in this sample encode the identical CDR3. V gene TRBV5-4 combines with J gene TRBJ2-2; 12 bases align to TRBD2. V dropped 0 bases and J dropped 2; count of bases not matched to a gene: 2. Germline CDR1 is SGHNT and CDR2 is YYREEE (reference sequence). The CDR3 has 17 amino acids. CDR3 protein: CASSLAGLAGNTGELFF. As DNA, the CDR3 is TGTGCCAGCAGCTTGGCGGGACTAGCGGGCAACACCGGGGAGCTGTTTTTT.